This entry describes one T cell receptor (beta chain). What it binds is unknown. This sample is drawn from a study of blood T cells in healthy people across ages. The CDR3 runs 16 residues. The V and J ends lost 3 bases and 5 bases, in that order; junction bases with no gene match: 11. The germline V gene encodes CDR1 MNHNY and CDR2 SVGAGI (reference sequence). For the second PCR, which ran for about 6 to 12 cycles, a sample-barcoded 5' primer and a J-beta primer mix were used. TCRdb recomputed calls from the 5' RACE reads with MiXCR, one row per CDR3 protein. The data contain about 1.1 million distinct CDR3 sequences, 35% to 45% of them seen just once; the ten biggest clones take up around 14%. Whole-study findings and limits: Without sorted subsets, naive and antigen-experienced compartments could not be conclusively compared.

This receptor was taken from a man between 18 and 29 years old in good health. Specimen: blood. The chain combines TRBV6-6 with TRBJ1-2, with 8 positions matching TRBD1. CDR3: CASSYGKDRAFYGYTF. CDR3 DNA sequence: TGTGCCAGCAGTTATGGGAAGGACAGGGCGTTTTATGGCTACACCTTC.